This passage covers 8 T cell receptor beta chains from one sample sequenced in a study of cytomegalovirus exposure and HLA in healthy donors. PCR employed 60 Vbeta and 13 Jbeta primers. Here immunoSEQ multiplex PCR was the method, and the copy in TCRdb shows in-frame clones only, minus some. The sample includes 140,000 or so clones, roughly two thirds seen only once; the top ten take over 1.5%. The material sequenced was PBMCs. The receptors were gathered from a male donor in good health and CMV-seronegative.

The J gene is TRBJ2-1, the V gene TRBV6-5; 9 bases map to TRBD2. Germline V gene lookup returns CDR1 MNHEY and CDR2 SVGAGI. The trim removed 6 bases at V and 5 bases at J, leaving 5 bases unmatched. This CDR3 spans 14 amino acids. The CDR3 coding sequence is TGTGCCAGCAGCCGCAGCGGGGGGAACAATGAGCAGTTCTTC. Protein: CASSRSGGNNEQFF.

The rearrangement uses TRBV7-2 and TRBJ1-5, with 9 bases identical to TRBD1. This CDR3 has 13 amino acids. From germline, CDR1 is SGHTA and CDR2 FQGNSA. The V gene end was trimmed by 5 bases and the J gene end by 6 bases; junction bases not matched to a gene: 2. In nucleotides, the CDR3 is TGTGCCAGCAGCCGGGACAGGGTTCAGCCCCAGCATTTT. Amino acids: CASSRDRVQPQHF.

The CDR3 loop is CASSRGGGQPQHF. The DNA of the CDR3 is TGTGCCAGCAGTCGAGGGGGGGGGCAGCCCCAGCATTTT. The chain links TRBV6-5 to TRBJ1-5, with D possibly TRBD1 on 6 matching bases. The germline V gene has CDR1 MNHEY and CDR2 SVGAGI. V lost 5 bases, J lost 7 bases, and 12 bases lay in between. The CDR3 extends over 13 amino acids.

The rearrangement joins TRBV6-5 to TRBJ2-5; TRBD2 agrees at 7 bases. The CDR3 consists of 13 residues. Germline CDR1 MNHEY, CDR2 SVGAGI. V lost 2 bases, J lost 7 bases, and 4 bases stayed unmatched. The CDR3 sequence: CASSYKGGGTQYF. The CDR3 region has the DNA TGTGCCAGCAGTTACAAGGGCGGGGGGACCCAGTACTTC.

The rearrangement links TRBV18 to TRBJ1-1, with 12 bases that match TRBD1. Germline V gene sequence: CDR1 KGHSH, CDR2 LQKENI. The J segment lost 4 bases and the V segment lost 4 bases, leaving 4 bases of the junction unmatched. The CDR3 is 15 amino acids. This CDR3 reads CASSQKGQGATEAFF. The CDR3 coding sequence is TGTGCCAGCTCACAGAAGGGACAGGGGGCCACTGAAGCTTTCTTT.

This clone was recorded a few times. The V and J genes are TRBV10-3 and TRBJ1-2; tentative D call: TRBD1 (6 bases). The CDR3 covers 14 residues. Trimming shortened V by 4 bases and J by 4 bases, and 13 bases separated the two germline ends. Germline CDR1 and CDR2: ENHRY and SYGVKD. The CDR3 loop is CAISGGTSGYGYTF. The CDR3 DNA follows: TGTGCCATCAGTGGTGGGACATCAGGCTATGGCTACACCTTC.

The chain uses TRBV18 and TRBJ2-7, with D unresolved. This CDR3 contains 13 residues. V lost 1 base to trimming and J lost 6 bases, with 10 bases between them. Germline CDR1 reads KGHSH; CDR2 reads LQKENI. Here the CDR3 DNA reads TGTGCCAGCTCACCACTACAGACCGGCGAGCAGTACTTC. This sequence encodes CASSPLQTGEQYF.

The chain carries TRBV29-1 and TRBJ2-3; possibly TRBD1 for D (5 bases). V gave up 3 bases and J gave up 3 bases, with 7 bases separating them. This CDR3 contains 12 residues. Per the germline V gene, CDR1 is SQVTM and CDR2 is ANQGSEA. Written as DNA, the CDR3 is TGCAGCGTTGATTCAGGGACAGATACGCAGTATTTT. It translates to CSVDSGTDTQYF.